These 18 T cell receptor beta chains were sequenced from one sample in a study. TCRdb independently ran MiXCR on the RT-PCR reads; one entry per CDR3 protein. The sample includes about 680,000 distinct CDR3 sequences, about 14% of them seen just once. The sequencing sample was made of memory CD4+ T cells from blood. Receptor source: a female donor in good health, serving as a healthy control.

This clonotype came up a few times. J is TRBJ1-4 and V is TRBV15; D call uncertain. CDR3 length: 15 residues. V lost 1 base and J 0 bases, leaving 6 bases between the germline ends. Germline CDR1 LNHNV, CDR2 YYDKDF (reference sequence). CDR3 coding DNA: TGTGCCACCAGCAGAGGACTTTCAACTAATGAAAAACTGTTTTTT. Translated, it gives CATSRGLSTNEKLFF.

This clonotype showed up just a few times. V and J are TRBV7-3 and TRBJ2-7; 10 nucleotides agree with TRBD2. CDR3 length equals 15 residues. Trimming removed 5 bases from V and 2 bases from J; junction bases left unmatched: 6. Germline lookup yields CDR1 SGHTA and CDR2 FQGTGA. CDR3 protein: CASSQSGLAAYEQYF. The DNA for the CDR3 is TGTGCCAGCAGCCAGAGCGGACTAGCGGCCTACGAGCAGTACTTC. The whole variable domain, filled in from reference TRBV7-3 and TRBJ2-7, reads GAGVSQTPSNKVTEKGKYVELRCDPISGHTALYWYRQSLGQGPEFLIYFQGTGAADDSGLPNDRFFAVRPEGSVSTLKIQRTERGDSAVYLCASSQSGLAAYEQYFGPGTRLTVT.

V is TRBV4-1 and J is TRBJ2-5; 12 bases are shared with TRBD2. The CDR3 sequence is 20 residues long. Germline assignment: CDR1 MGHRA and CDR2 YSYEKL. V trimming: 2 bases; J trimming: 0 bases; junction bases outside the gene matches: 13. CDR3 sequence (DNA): TGCGCCAGCAGCCAACGACTAGCGGGGGAACCAACGGAAAACCAAGAGACCCAGTACTTC. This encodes CASSQRLAGEPTENQETQYF.

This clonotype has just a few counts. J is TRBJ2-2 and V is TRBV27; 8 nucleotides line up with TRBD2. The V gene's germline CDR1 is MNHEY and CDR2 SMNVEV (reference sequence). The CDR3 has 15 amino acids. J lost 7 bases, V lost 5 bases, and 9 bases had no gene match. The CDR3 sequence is CASSLWLAGSGELFF. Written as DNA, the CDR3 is TGTGCCAGCAGTCTCTGGCTAGCGGGTAGCGGGGAGCTGTTTTTT.

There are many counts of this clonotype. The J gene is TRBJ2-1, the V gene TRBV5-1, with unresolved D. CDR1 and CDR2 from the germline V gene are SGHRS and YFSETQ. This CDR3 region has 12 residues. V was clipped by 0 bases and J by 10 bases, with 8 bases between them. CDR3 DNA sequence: TGCGCCAGCAGCTTGGAGTCCCAGGAGCAGTTCTTC. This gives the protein CASSLESQEQFF.

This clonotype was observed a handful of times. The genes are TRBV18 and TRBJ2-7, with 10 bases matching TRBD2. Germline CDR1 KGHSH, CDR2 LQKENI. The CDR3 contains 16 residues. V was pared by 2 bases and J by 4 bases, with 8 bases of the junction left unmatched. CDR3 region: CASSPIEREGRYEQYF. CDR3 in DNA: TGTGCCAGCTCACCAATCGAGCGGGAGGGCCGGTACGAGCAGTACTTC.

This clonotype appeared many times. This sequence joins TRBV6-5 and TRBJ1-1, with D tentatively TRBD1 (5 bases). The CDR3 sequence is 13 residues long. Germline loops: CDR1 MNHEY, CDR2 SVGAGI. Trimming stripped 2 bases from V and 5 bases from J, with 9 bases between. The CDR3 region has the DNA TGTGCCAGCAGTTACGGAACAGGAACTGAAGCTTTCTTT. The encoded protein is CASSYGTGTEAFF.

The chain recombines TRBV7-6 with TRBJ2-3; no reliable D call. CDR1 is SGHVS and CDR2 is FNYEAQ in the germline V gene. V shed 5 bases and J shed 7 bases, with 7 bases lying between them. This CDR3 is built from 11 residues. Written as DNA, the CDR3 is TGTGCCAGCAGCACTTTGAATACGCAGTATTTT. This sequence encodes CASSTLNTQYF.

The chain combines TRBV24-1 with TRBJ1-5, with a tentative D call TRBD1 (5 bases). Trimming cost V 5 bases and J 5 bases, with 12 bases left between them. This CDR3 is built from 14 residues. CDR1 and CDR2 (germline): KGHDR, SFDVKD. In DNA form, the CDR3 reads TGTGCCACCAGTGGCCGGGACGGTGATCAGCCCCAGCATTTT. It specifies CATSGRDGDQPQHF.

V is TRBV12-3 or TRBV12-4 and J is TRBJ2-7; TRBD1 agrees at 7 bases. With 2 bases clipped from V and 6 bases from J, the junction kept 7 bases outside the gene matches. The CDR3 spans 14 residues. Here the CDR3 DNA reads TGTGCCAGCAGTTTAAACAGGGGCATCGGCGAGCAGTACTTC. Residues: CASSLNRGIGEQYF.

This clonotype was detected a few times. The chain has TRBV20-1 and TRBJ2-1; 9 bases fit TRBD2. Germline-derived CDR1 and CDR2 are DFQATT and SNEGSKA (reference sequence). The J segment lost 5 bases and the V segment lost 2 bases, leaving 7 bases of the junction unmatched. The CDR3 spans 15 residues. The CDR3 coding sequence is TGCAGTGCTAGACCCATAGCGGGAGTACACAATGAGCAGTTCTTC. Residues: CSARPIAGVHNEQFF.

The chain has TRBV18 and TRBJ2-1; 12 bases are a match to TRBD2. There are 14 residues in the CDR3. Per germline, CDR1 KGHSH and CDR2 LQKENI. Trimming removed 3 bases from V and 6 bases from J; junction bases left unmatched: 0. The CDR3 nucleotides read TGTGCCAGCTCACCGACTAGCGGGAGCAATGAGCAGTTCTTC. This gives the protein CASSPTSGSNEQFF.

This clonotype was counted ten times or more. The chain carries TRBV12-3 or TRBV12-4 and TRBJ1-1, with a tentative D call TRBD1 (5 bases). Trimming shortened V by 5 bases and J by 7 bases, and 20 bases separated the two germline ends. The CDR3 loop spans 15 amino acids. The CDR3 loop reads CASSPHMGPRIEAFF. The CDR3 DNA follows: TGTGCCAGCAGTCCACATATGGGGCCCAGGATTGAAGCTTTCTTT.

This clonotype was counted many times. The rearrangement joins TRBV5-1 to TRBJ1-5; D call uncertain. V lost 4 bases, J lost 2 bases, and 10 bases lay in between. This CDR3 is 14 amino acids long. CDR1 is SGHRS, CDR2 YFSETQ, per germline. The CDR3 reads CASSEGFGNQPQHF. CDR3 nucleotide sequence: TGCGCCAGCAGCGAAGGGTTTGGCAATCAGCCCCAGCATTTT.

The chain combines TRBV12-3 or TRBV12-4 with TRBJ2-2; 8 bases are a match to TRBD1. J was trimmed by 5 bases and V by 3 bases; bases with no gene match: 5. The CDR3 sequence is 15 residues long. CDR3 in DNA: TGTGCCAGCAGTTTGGATAACAGGGGGACCGGGGAGCTGTTTTTT. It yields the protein CASSLDNRGTGELFF.

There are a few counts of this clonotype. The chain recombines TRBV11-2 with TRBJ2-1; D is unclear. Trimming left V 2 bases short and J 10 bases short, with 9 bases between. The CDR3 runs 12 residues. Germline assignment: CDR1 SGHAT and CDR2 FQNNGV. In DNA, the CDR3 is TGTGCCAGCAGCTTACGGTTCGAAGAGCAGTTCTTC. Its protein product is CASSLRFEEQFF.

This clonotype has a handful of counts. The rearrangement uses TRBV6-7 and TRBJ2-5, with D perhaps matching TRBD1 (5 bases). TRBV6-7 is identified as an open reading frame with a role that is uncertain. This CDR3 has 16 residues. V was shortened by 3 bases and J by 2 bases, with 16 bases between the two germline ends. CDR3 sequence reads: CASSYRPRGLQETQYF. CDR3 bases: TGTGCCAGCAGTTATCGCCCAAGGGGCCTTCAAGAGACCCAGTACTTC.

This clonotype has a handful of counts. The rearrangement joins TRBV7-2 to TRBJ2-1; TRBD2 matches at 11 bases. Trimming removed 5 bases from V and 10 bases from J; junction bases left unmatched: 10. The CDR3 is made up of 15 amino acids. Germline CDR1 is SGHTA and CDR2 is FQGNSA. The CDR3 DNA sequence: TGTGCCAGCAGCCCTAGACTAGCGGGATCCCGCGAGCAGTTCTTC. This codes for CASSPRLAGSREQFF.